The 27 T cell receptor beta chains presented below share a single source sample, sequenced in a study of CD8+CD57+ T cells in acquired aplastic anemia (dated by TCRdb to the late 2010s). The patients picked for sequencing were ones in whom flow cytometry had shown an expansion of CD8+CD57+ cells. Sequencer: Illumina HiSeq 2000. Genomic DNA served as template for TCR beta VDJ combination and CDR3 sequence profiling. TCRdb ran its own pipeline on the public reads, namely fastp trimming at Q25 and MiXCR clone calling, and kept in-frame beta chains. Each record represents a unique CDR3 protein, reported with the most common genes and DNA among its rows. The sample data list 150,000 to 200,000 distinct CDR3 sequences, and 40% to 60% of these were observed just once. Roughly 30% of the sample goes to the ten largest clones. Material: sorted CD4+, CD8+, or CD8+CD57+ T cells (not recorded which) from PBMCs. The receptors derive from a human donor with aplastic anemia.

This clonotype has only a few counts. V and J are TRBV20-1 and TRBJ2-3; D perhaps matches TRBD2 (5 bases). CDR1 and CDR2 from the germline V gene are DFQATT and SNEGSKA (reference sequence). The germline V and J ends were trimmed by 2 bases and 2 bases, with 8 bases remaining between them. The CDR3 contains 13 residues. The CDR3 sequence: CSARLALTDTQYF. CDR3 nucleotide sequence: TGCAGTGCTAGATTAGCGCTCACAGATACGCAGTATTTT.

The chain combines TRBV28 with TRBJ2-7, with D perhaps being TRBD1 or TRBD2 (6 bases each). Germline-derived CDR1 and CDR2 are MDHEN and SYDVKM. The CDR3 is 12 residues long. Between the trimmed V and J ends, which lost 11 bases and 3 bases, there was a span of 14 bases. The CDR3 spells CALGGTGYEQYF. The CDR3 DNA reads TGTGCCCTAGGGGGGACGGGCTACGAGCAGTACTTC. Looking up the rest from reference TRBV28 and TRBJ2-7 gives the full variable domain: DVKVTQSSRYLVKRTGEKVFLECVQDMDHENMFWYRQDPGLGLRLIYFSYDVKMKEKGDIPEGYSVSREKKERFSLILESASTNQTSMYLCALGGTGYEQYFGPGTRLTVT.

This chain connects TRBV20-1 to TRBJ1-4; D remains ambiguous. The V gene lost 1 base and the J gene lost 7 bases, with 13 bases spanning the gap. CDR1 DFQATT and CDR2 SNEGSKA come from the germline V gene (reference sequence). The CDR3 runs 14 residues. The CDR3 sequence is CSARVTELVEKLFF. CDR3 in DNA: TGCAGTGCTAGAGTCACGGAGTTGGTTGAAAAACTGTTTTTT.

This clonotype was seen repeatedly, ten times or more. This chain connects TRBV14 to TRBJ1-2; tentative D call: TRBD1 (5 bases). Germline CDR1 and CDR2: SGHDN and FVKESK. The CDR3 spans 15 residues. Trimming pared 0 bases from V and 4 bases from J, leaving 12 bases between. CDR3 sequence (DNA): TGTGCCAGCAGCCAAGATTTCGACAGAAGCTATGGCTACACCTTC. Encoded protein: CASSQDFDRSYGYTF.

In this sample, this clonotype turned up a few times. The chain is built from TRBV11-1 and TRBJ1-3, with D perhaps matching TRBD1 (5 bases). V was trimmed by 5 bases and J by 0 bases, leaving 14 bases between them. Germline V gives CDR1 SGHAT, CDR2 FQDESV (reference sequence). The CDR3 is 16 residues long. CDR3: CASSHLRQSSGNTIYF. CDR3 coding DNA: TGTGCCAGCAGCCATCTTCGACAGAGCTCTGGAAACACCATATATTTT. The full variable domain, its missing parts supplied by reference TRBV11-1 and TRBJ1-3, is EAEVAQSPRYKITEKSQAVAFWCDPISGHATLYWYRQILGQGPELLVQFQDESVVDDSQLPKDRFSAERLKGVDSTLKIQPAELGDSAMYLCASSHLRQSSGNTIYFGEGSWLTVV.

This chain links TRBV5-1 with TRBJ1-3; D is undetermined. There are 15 residues in the CDR3. Trimming removed 0 bases from V and 7 bases from J, with 14 bases in between. Germline V gene sequence: CDR1 SGHRS, CDR2 YFSETQ. The CDR3 region has the DNA TGCGCCAGCAGCTTGGATCCGGGTTTGGCTAACACCATATATTTT. Its translation: CASSLDPGLANTIYF.

This clonotype has at least ten counts. The gene calls are TRBV5-1 and TRBJ2-7; maybe TRBD1 (6 bases). Germline V lookup: CDR1 SGHRS, CDR2 YFSETQ. V was pared by 6 bases and J by 0 bases, with 10 bases between. CDR3 size: 13 residues. The CDR3 here is CASMDSYSYEQYF. In nucleotides, the CDR3 is TGCGCCAGCATGGACAGTTACTCCTACGAGCAGTACTTC.

Comment on this clonotype: A much larger clone lies a single base off, so this may be a read error. This chain connects TRBV5-6 to TRBJ2-7, with 8 bases fitting TRBD1. Germline loops: CDR1 SGHDT, CDR2 YYEEEE. The CDR3 totals 15 residues. J lost 5 bases, V lost 4 bases, and 11 bases had no gene match. This CDR3 reads CASSVDRGELHEQYF. As DNA, the CDR3 is TGTGCCAGCAGCGTAGACAGGGGAGAGCTCCACGAGCAGTACTTC.

This clonotype was counted ten times or more. This chain joins TRBV7-9 and TRBJ1-5; TRBD1 is a possible D gene (5 bases). Per the germline V gene, CDR1 is SEHNR and CDR2 is FQNEAQ (reference sequence). The CDR3 is 14 amino acids. V lost 5 bases to trimming and J lost 6 bases, with 14 bases between them. The CDR3 sequence is CASSPPGGTQPQHF. CDR3 nucleotides: TGTGCCAGCAGCCCCCCCGGGGGGACTCAGCCCCAGCATTTT.

V gene TRBV25-1 combines with J gene TRBJ2-5; 7 bases agree with TRBD1. The germline V gene has CDR1 MGHDK and CDR2 SYGVNS. V lost 6 bases to trimming and J lost 2 bases; unmatched junction nucleotides: 9. The CDR3 is made up of 15 amino acids. The CDR3 sequence is CASRTGFGGQETQYF. The DNA of the CDR3 is TGTGCCAGCAGGACAGGGTTTGGTGGACAAGAGACCCAGTACTTC.

There are many counts of this clonotype. The V and J genes are TRBV6-4 and TRBJ2-3; no reliable D call. CDR3 length equals 13 residues. Trimming took off 2 bases at V and 6 bases at J, with 9 bases between the two ends. Germline-derived CDR1 and CDR2 are MRHNA and SNTAGT. The CDR3 DNA follows: TGTGCCAGCAGTGACCCCAGGTCGGATACGCAGTATTTT. Protein product: CASSDPRSDTQYF.

This clonotype was seen a handful of times. The chain recombines TRBV15 with TRBJ2-3; D is unclear. Per germline, CDR1 LNHNV and CDR2 YYDKDF (reference sequence). Trimming removed 1 base from V and 4 bases from J, with 9 bases in between. The CDR3 is made up of 14 amino acids. As DNA, the CDR3 is TGTGCCACCAGCAGAGGAAAATCATCAGATACGCAGTATTTT. Translation gives CATSRGKSSDTQYF.

The chain joins TRBV19 to TRBJ1-1, with unresolved D. From germline, CDR1 is LNHDA and CDR2 SQIVND (reference sequence). Trimming shortened V by 11 bases and J by 5 bases, and 6 bases separated the two germline ends. The CDR3 sequence is 9 residues long. CDR3 amino acids: CAGSTEAFF. The CDR3 DNA sequence: TGTGCCGGATCTACTGAAGCTTTCTTT. The variable domain in full, completed from reference TRBV19 and TRBJ1-1, reads DGGITQSPKYLFRKEGQNVTLSCEQNLNHDAMYWYRQDPGQGLRLIYYSQIVNDFQKGDIAEGYSVSREKKESFPLTVTSAQKNPTAFYLCAGSTEAFFGQGTRLTVV.

The chain joins TRBV24-1 to TRBJ2-1; the D is unclear. This CDR3 region has 12 residues. The V end was cut by 6 bases, the J end by 6 bases, with 8 bases between. Germline-derived CDR1 and CDR2 are KGHDR and SFDVKD. The CDR3 DNA is TGTGCCACCAGTAAGACGGTCAATGAGCAGTTCTTC. Translated, it gives CATSKTVNEQFF.

This clonotype was seen just once. Germline and junction disagree at one end, which may indicate a read error. This chain joins TRBV2 and TRBJ2-7; D uncertain. This CDR3 spans 13 amino acids. Germline V gives CDR1 SNHLY, CDR2 FYNNEI. The DNA for the CDR3 is TGTGCCAGCAGACGGGTTGGCTCCCACGAGCAGTACTTC. It encodes CASRRVGSHEQYF.

This clonotype showed up just a few times. The chain uses TRBV29-1 and TRBJ1-1, with 7 bases matching TRBD1. The CDR3 is 15 residues long. Germline CDR1 and CDR2: SQVTM and ANQGSEA. V was clipped by 3 bases and J by 1 base; unmatched bases: 8. Here the CDR3 DNA reads TGCAGCGTTGATTGGTCGGGACAGCAGAACACTGAAGCTTTCTTT. Its translation is CSVDWSGQQNTEAFF.

The rearrangement links TRBV7-3 to TRBJ2-5; possible D gene TRBD2, 5 bases. With 5 bases removed from V and 7 bases from J, the gap between germline ends came to 11 bases. The CDR3 has 12 amino acids. Looked up from germline, CDR1 is SGHTA and CDR2 is FQGTGA. The CDR3 loop is CASSLKRATQYF. The CDR3 DNA reads TGTGCCAGCAGCCTTAAGAGGGCGACCCAGTACTTC.

The rearrangement links TRBV25-1 to TRBJ1-2; perhaps TRBD1 as D (5 bases). There are 17 residues in the CDR3. Germline V lookup: CDR1 MGHDK, CDR2 SYGVNS. With 0 bases removed from V and 5 bases from J, the gap between germline ends came to 19 bases. The CDR3 sequence: CASSEYRAPMGVYGYTF. The CDR3 DNA reads TGTGCCAGCAGTGAATATAGAGCACCTATGGGGGTATATGGCTACACCTTC.

This clonotype was detected only a few times. The chain carries TRBV15 and TRBJ1-2; 7 bases are shared with TRBD1. This CDR3 has 14 amino acids. The V gene's germline CDR1 is LNHNV and CDR2 YYDKDF (reference sequence). The V gene end was trimmed by 4 bases and the J gene end by 8 bases; junction bases not matched to a gene: 10. The CDR3 DNA sequence: TGTGCCACCAGCACAAGGACAACAGGGGTAGGCTACACCTTC. Its translation: CATSTRTTGVGYTF. The variable domain in full, with the rest retrieved from reference TRBV15 and TRBJ1-2, is DAMVIQNPRYQVTQFGKPVTLSCSQTLNHNVMYWYQQKSSQAPKLLFHYYDKDFNNEADTPDNFQSRRPNTSFCFLDIRSPGLGDTAMYLCATSTRTTGVGYTFGSGTRLTVV.

V and J are TRBV30 and TRBJ2-1; 8 nucleotides agree with TRBD2. V gave up 2 bases and J gave up 7 bases; unmatched junction bases: 4. The CDR3 covers 13 residues. CDR1 and CDR2 (germline): GTSNPN, SVGIG (reference sequence). The CDR3 bases are TGTGCCTGGAGTAGAACTAGCGGTAATGAGCAGTTCTTC. This encodes CAWSRTSGNEQFF.

The chain couples TRBV11-1 to TRBJ2-7, with D possibly TRBD2 on 5 matching bases. V was shortened by 0 bases and J by 3 bases, with 15 bases between the two germline ends. Germline CDR1 SGHAT, CDR2 FQDESV (reference sequence). The CDR3 covers 16 residues. The CDR3 loop reads CASSLALIGENYEQYF. CDR3 sequence (DNA): TGTGCCAGCAGCTTAGCGCTGATCGGGGAAAACTACGAGCAGTACTTC.

This chain joins TRBV19 and TRBJ1-1; maybe TRBD1 (6 bases). The CDR3 extends over 11 amino acids. Per germline, CDR1 LNHDA and CDR2 SQIVND (reference sequence). Trimming took 6 bases from V and 12 from J, leaving 14 bases between them. CDR3 sequence reads: CASSPGQRTFF. The CDR3 nucleotides are TGTGCCAGTAGCCCCGGACAGCGGACTTTCTTT.

In this sample, this clonotype turned up once. V usage is TRBV24-1 and J usage is TRBJ1-2, with D tentatively TRBD1 (6 bases). V lost 4 bases to trimming and J lost 5 bases, with 7 bases between them. This CDR3 is built from 12 residues. Germline assignment: CDR1 KGHDR and CDR2 SFDVKD. This CDR3 is CATSEQGYGYTF. The CDR3 DNA follows: TGTGCCACCAGTGAACAGGGTTATGGCTACACCTTC.

This clonotype was counted at least ten times. A read error may account for a junction end that differs from germline. The V gene is TRBV7-7, the J gene TRBJ2-3; TRBD1 matches at 8 bases. Germline values: CDR1 SSHAT, CDR2 FNYEAQ (reference sequence). This CDR3 has 16 residues. This chain's CDR3 is CASSLTGQGSTDTQYF. The DNA of the CDR3 is TGTGCTAGCAGCTTAACAGGACAGGGCTCCACAGATACGCAGTATTTT.

This clonotype appeared many times. This chain uses TRBV25-1 with TRBJ1-2, with no clear D. V lost 4 bases and J lost 1, with 7 bases in between. The CDR3 runs 13 residues. CDR1 is MGHDK, CDR2 SYGVNS, per germline. The CDR3 nucleotides read TGTGCCAGCAGTGCGGGAAGTAACTATGGCTACACCTTC. Translation: CASSAGSNYGYTF.

The chain has TRBV2 and TRBJ2-5; D not resolved. Trimming removed 7 bases at V and 5 bases at J, with 11 bases between. The CDR3 is 12 amino acids. CDR1 is SNHLY and CDR2 is FYNNEI in the germline V gene. In nucleotides, the CDR3 is TGTGCCAGCAATGGAAATGGGGAGACCCAGTACTTC. Its translation: CASNGNGETQYF.

This clonotype was detected ten times or more. The chain recombines TRBV19 with TRBJ2-7; D is perhaps TRBD1 or TRBD2 (5 bases each). V shed 9 bases and J shed 6 bases, with 18 bases lying between them. This CDR3 contains 13 residues. In germline, CDR1 is LNHDA, CDR2 SQIVND (reference sequence). The CDR3 DNA reads TGTGCCAGCCTGTCCGGGGCGACCGGCGAGCAGTACTTC. Protein: CASLSGATGEQYF. The full variable domain, in which reference TRBV19 and TRBJ2-7 provide the parts outside the CDR3, is DGGITQSPKYLFRKEGQNVTLSCEQNLNHDAMYWYRQDPGQGLRLIYYSQIVNDFQKGDIAEGYSVSREKKESFPLTVTSAQKNPTAFYLCASLSGATGEQYFGPGTRLTVT.